Each of the 22 T cell receptor beta chains below was sequenced from the same sample in a study of cytomegalovirus exposure and HLA in healthy donors. 60 Vbeta and 13 Jbeta primers were used in PCR. Sequencing used immunoSEQ multiplex PCR; TCRdb keeps in-frame clones, though not all of them. The sample includes around 150,000 clones, approximately 72% of them seen just once. Sample: PBMCs. The source of these receptors is a middle-aged man in good health and CMV-seropositive.

The chain employs TRBV10-1 and TRBJ1-2, with a possible D match to TRBD1 (6 bases). The germline V gene has CDR1 WNHNN and CDR2 SYGVQD (reference sequence). CDR3 size: 14 residues. V lost 4 bases and J lost 0, with 9 bases in between. The CDR3 region is CASSVPGANYGYTF. CDR3 coding DNA: TGCGCCAGCAGTGTCCCAGGGGCTAACTATGGCTACACCTTC.

The gene calls are TRBV27 and TRBJ1-2, with 7 bases matching TRBD1. The CDR3 length is 14 residues. Germline values: CDR1 MNHEY, CDR2 SMNVEV (reference sequence). Trimming cost V 0 bases and J 7 bases; bases outside gene matches: 5. CDR3 amino acids: CASSLSWQGGGYTF. The CDR3 coding sequence is TGTGCCAGCAGTTTATCTTGGCAGGGGGGTGGCTACACCTTC.

J is TRBJ2-3 and V is TRBV7-9; possibly TRBD1 for D (5 bases). CDR3 length equals 14 residues. V lost 1 base to trimming and J lost 4 bases, with 9 bases between them. The germline gives CDR1 SEHNR, CDR2 FQNEAQ (reference sequence). The CDR3 DNA is TGTGCCAGCAGCTTAGACCAGGGCCCAGATACGCAGTATTTT. Translated: CASSLDQGPDTQYF.

The gene calls are TRBV19 and TRBJ2-3; 10 nucleotides match TRBD2. Germline trimming cut 6 bases from V and 5 bases from J; bases unmatched to any gene: 8. This CDR3 is 15 amino acids long. Germline V gene sequence: CDR1 LNHDA, CDR2 SQIVND (reference sequence). Here the CDR3 DNA reads TGTGCCAGTAGGATGAGCGGGGGGGCCGGAGATACGCAGTATTTT. It specifies CASRMSGGAGDTQYF.

The genes are TRBV11-2 and TRBJ2-7, with TRBD1 identical over 7 bases. Germline V gene data show CDR1 as SGHAT and CDR2 as FQNNGV. V lost 3 bases and J lost 2; bases outside the gene matches: 7. This CDR3 region has 15 residues. For the CDR3, the DNA is TGTGCCAGCAGCTTCGCCGGACAGGTGGCCTACGAGCAGTACTTC. Protein product: CASSFAGQVAYEQYF.

The chain links TRBV30 to TRBJ2-3, with D perhaps TRBD2 (5 bases). This CDR3 comprises 12 residues. V lost 0 bases to trimming and J lost 4 bases, with 5 bases between them. Germline V gene sequence: CDR1 GTSNPN, CDR2 SVGIG (reference sequence). CDR3 loop: CAWSVLADTQYF. For the CDR3, the DNA is TGTGCCTGGAGTGTACTAGCAGATACGCAGTATTTT.

The J gene is TRBJ2-7, the V gene TRBV6-5; tentatively, D is TRBD1 (6 bases). Trimming removed 5 bases from V and 3 bases from J, with 17 bases in between. This CDR3 comprises 15 residues. Per the germline V gene, CDR1 is MNHEY and CDR2 is SVGAGI. DNA of the CDR3: TGTGCCAGCAGTCTTACAGGGAGTTCCGACTACGAGCAGTACTTC. Encoded protein: CASSLTGSSDYEQYF.

This clone occurred a few times. V is TRBV7-9 and J is TRBJ2-4; maybe TRBD1 (6 bases). Germline V gene data show CDR1 as SEHNR and CDR2 as FQNEAQ (reference sequence). V gave up 5 bases and J gave up 6 bases, with 23 bases separating them. This CDR3 is built from 17 residues. CDR3 region: CASSPFWGLKGINIQYF. Here the CDR3 DNA reads TGTGCCAGCAGCCCCTTTTGGGGGCTGAAGGGCATAAACATTCAGTACTTC.

Note on this clone: Other DNA sequences in the same sample also yield this CDR3. The chain couples TRBV30 to TRBJ1-6; a possible D gene is TRBD1 (6 bases). Trimming took off 7 bases at V and 4 bases at J, with 11 bases between the two ends. Germline V CDR1 and CDR2: GTSNPN, SVGIG (reference sequence). The CDR3 totals 13 residues. CDR3 DNA: TGTGCCTACCGGGACACTTATAATTCACCCCTCCACTTT. The encoded protein is CAYRDTYNSPLHF.

This clone was found once. The CDR3 loop reads CASARGLTGELFF. The CDR3 DNA reads TGTGCCAGCGCCAGGGGGCTGACCGGGGAGCTGTTTTTT. The rearrangement links TRBV2 to TRBJ2-2; TRBD1 matches 8 bases. The CDR3 runs 13 residues. V shed 8 bases, J shed 5 bases, and the junction held 4 bases outside the gene matches. Per germline, CDR1 SNHLY and CDR2 FYNNEI.

This chain links TRBV9 with TRBJ2-3; TRBD2 aligns across 7 bases. V shed 6 bases, J shed 2 bases, and the junction held 9 bases outside the gene matches. The germline V gene encodes CDR1 SGDLS and CDR2 YYNGEE. CDR3 length: 15 residues. The CDR3 sequence is CASTYLADITDTQYF. CDR3 DNA sequence: TGTGCCAGCACGTACCTAGCGGACATCACAGATACGCAGTATTTT.

V is TRBV5-6 and J is TRBJ2-3; D gene ambiguous. The germline V gene has CDR1 SGHDT and CDR2 YYEEEE. This CDR3 contains 12 residues. V was cut by 4 bases and J by 3 bases, with 6 bases left in between. For the CDR3, the DNA is TGTGCCAGCAGCCACGGGACAGATACGCAGTATTTT. Its protein product is CASSHGTDTQYF.

J is TRBJ2-5 and V is TRBV5-4; D is unclear. The length of the CDR3 is 11 residues. The ends were cut back, 0 bases at V and 6 bases at J, with 3 bases in the middle. Germline CDR1 is SGHNT and CDR2 is YYREEE (reference sequence). The CDR3 DNA reads TGTGCCAGCAGCTTGGGTAAGACCCAGTACTTC. It yields the protein CASSLGKTQYF.

V is TRBV11-2 and J is TRBJ2-1; the match to TRBD2 covers 7 bases. Per the germline V gene, CDR1 is SGHAT and CDR2 is FQNNGV. Trimming took 4 bases from V and 8 from J; bases not matched to a gene: 8. The CDR3 totals 14 residues. DNA of the CDR3: TGTGCCAGCAGCTCCGGGACTAAATTGTATGAGCAGTTCTTC. It is translated as CASSSGTKLYEQFF.

V usage is TRBV5-4 and J usage is TRBJ1-3, with D possibly being TRBD1 (5 bases). The CDR3 consists of 16 residues. Looked up from germline, CDR1 is SGHNT and CDR2 is YYREEE (reference sequence). Trimming took off 3 bases at V and 4 bases at J, with 17 bases between the two ends. DNA of the CDR3: TGTGCCAGCAGCTCCCGGGCGGGGGATAAAGGAAACACCATATATTTT. This translates into CASSSRAGDKGNTIYF.

On this clone: One junction end disagrees with the germline gene, perhaps due to a read error. Other DNA sequences in the same sample also yield this CDR3. The V gene is TRBV6-5, the J gene TRBJ2-3; 12 bases match TRBD2. The germline V gene encodes CDR1 MNHEY and CDR2 SVGAGI. This CDR3 region has 16 residues. The CDR3 here is CASSYRASGGADTQYF. In nucleotides, the CDR3 is TGTGCCAGTAGTTATAGAGCTAGCGGGGGGGCGGATACGCAGTATTTT.

This clone was observed once. The rearrangement links TRBV4-1 to TRBJ2-3; a weak D match, TRBD1 (5 bases). V dropped 1 base and J dropped 5 bases, with 10 bases sitting between them. CDR3 length: 14 amino acids. Germline CDR1 MGHRA, CDR2 YSYEKL. CDR3 sequence: CASSQGLGVDTQYF. The CDR3 bases are TGCGCCAGCAGCCAAGGTCTAGGGGTAGATACGCAGTATTTT.

For the CDR3, the DNA is TGTGCCAGCGGGGGACAGGGGGATTCACCCCTCCACTTT. It codes for CASGGQGDSPLHF. J is TRBJ1-6 and V is TRBV18; 11 bases are a match to TRBD1. The CDR3 has 13 residues. Looked up from germline, CDR1 is KGHSH and CDR2 is LQKENI. With V trimmed by 8 bases and J by 8 bases, 2 bases remained unmatched.

The chain links TRBV21-1 to TRBJ2-7; the D call of TRBD1 is as the table states it, not checked on the DNA. TRBV21-1 is deemed a pseudogene. CDR3 length: 15 amino acids. Written as DNA, the CDR3 is TGTGCCAGCAGGCGCCGACAGGGAAATCCCTACGAGCAGTACTTC. This codes for CASRRRQGNPYEQYF.

This clone was seen a single time. This rearrangement joins TRBV5-1 to TRBJ2-1, with a weak D call TRBD1 (5 bases). V lost 0 bases, J lost 8 bases, and 6 bases lay in between. Germline V gives CDR1 SGHRS, CDR2 YFSETQ. The CDR3 is 12 amino acids. The CDR3 loop is CASSLEGDEQFF. CDR3 nucleotides: TGCGCCAGCAGCTTGGAAGGGGATGAGCAGTTCTTC.

This rearrangement joins TRBV27 to TRBJ1-1, with D possibly being TRBD1 (6 bases). Trimming took off 1 base at V and 6 bases at J, with 12 bases between the two ends. Germline CDR1 reads MNHEY; CDR2 reads SMNVEV (reference sequence). This CDR3 is built from 14 residues. CDR3 loop: CASSLFTGGAEAFF. The CDR3 DNA reads TGTGCCAGCAGTTTATTTACGGGGGGCGCTGAAGCTTTCTTT.

V is TRBV6-1 and J is TRBJ1-2; 8 positions agree with TRBD1. The V gene end was trimmed by 4 bases and the J gene end by 6 bases; junction bases not matched to a gene: 13. The CDR3 has 16 amino acids. CDR1 and CDR2 (germline): MNHNS, SASEGT. In nucleotides, the CDR3 is TGTGCCAGCAGTGTCGTCCAGGGGGCGCCTTGGAATGGCTACACCTTC. Amino acid sequence: CASSVVQGAPWNGYTF.